These 23 T cell receptor beta chains were all obtained from the same sample, sequenced in a study of T-cell reconstitution after alpha-beta-depleted transplantation in children. Construction of the TCRbeta library involved unique molecular identifiers. TCRdb ran MiXCR on the PCR reads and lists one entry per CDR3 protein. This table holds about 640,000 distinct CDR3 sequences, under 15% found once. Material: PBMCs, mostly from graft donor cells, obtained 360 days after TCRalphabeta/CD19-depleted stem cell transplant. All receptors derive from a male patient between 5 and 17 years old who had a stem cell transplant for acute myeloid leukemia, so the T cells may come from the graft donor.

This clonotype was seen more than once but under ten times. The chain recombines TRBV12-3 or TRBV12-4 with TRBJ2-1; 8 nucleotides line up with TRBD1. CDR3 length: 16 residues. V lost 10 bases and J lost 0; bases outside the gene matches: 11. The chain's CDR3 is CATEPGQASSYNEQFF. CDR3 bases: TGTGCCACCGAGCCGGGACAGGCGAGCTCCTACAATGAGCAGTTCTTC.

The V gene is TRBV7-9, the J gene TRBJ2-3; D perhaps matches TRBD2 (5 bases). This CDR3 has 11 amino acids. Germline lookup yields CDR1 SEHNR and CDR2 FQNEAQ (reference sequence). V was trimmed by 4 bases and J by 7 bases, leaving 6 bases between them. Written as DNA, the CDR3 is TGTGCCAGCAGCTGGGAGAATACGCAGTATTTT. Its protein product is CASSWENTQYF.

This clonotype was seen only a few times. The gene calls are TRBV20-1 and TRBJ2-3; 7 nucleotides agree with TRBD1. J lost 7 bases, V lost 4 bases, and 17 bases had no gene match. The CDR3 covers 16 residues. CDR1 is DFQATT, CDR2 SNEGSKA, per germline (reference sequence). The CDR3 nucleotides read TGCAGTGCTATCAGACAGGGAGTCCCGGGAAGGAATACGCAGTATTTT. This codes for CSAIRQGVPGRNTQYF.

The chain combines TRBV12-3 or TRBV12-4 with TRBJ2-2; no definite D call. V lost 7 bases and J 6 bases, leaving 9 bases between the germline ends. This CDR3 comprises 12 residues. The CDR3 DNA follows: TGTGCCAGCAACCATATCCCCGGGGAGCTGTTTTTT. It encodes CASNHIPGELFF.

In this sample, this clonotype turned up many times. The chain combines TRBV29-1 with TRBJ2-1; D remains ambiguous. Trimming shortened V by 5 bases and J by 5 bases, and 10 bases separated the two germline ends. Germline V gene data show CDR1 as SQVTM and CDR2 as ANQGSEA. The CDR3 runs to 12 residues. The CDR3 bases are TGCAGCGTTCACGGGCGAAACAATGAGCAGTTCTTC. It codes for CSVHGRNNEQFF.

In its sample, this clonotype was seen a few times. The chain links TRBV30 to TRBJ1-2, with TRBD1 as a possible D gene (5 bases). V lost 4 bases and J 7 bases, leaving 10 bases between the germline ends. In germline, CDR1 is GTSNPN, CDR2 SVGIG (reference sequence). This CDR3 is 11 amino acids long. As DNA, the CDR3 is TGTGCCTGGATGCAGGGAAGTGGCTACACCTTC. Translation: CAWMQGSGYTF.

This chain joins TRBV5-1 and TRBJ2-3; D call uncertain. Germline CDR1 and CDR2: SGHRS and YFSETQ. V lost 4 bases, J lost 3 bases, and 18 bases lay in between. This CDR3 comprises 16 residues. CDR3 residues: CASSPPGSLKTDTQYF. The CDR3, as DNA: TGCGCCAGCAGCCCACCCGGGTCCCTGAAAACAGATACGCAGTATTTT.

The chain recombines TRBV7-2 with TRBJ2-5; TRBD1 matches 8 bases. CDR1 is SGHTA, CDR2 FQGNSA, per germline. This CDR3 spans 15 amino acids. J lost 3 bases, V lost 6 bases, and 9 bases had no gene match. CDR3 region: CASRESRGLKETQYF. CDR3 DNA: TGTGCCAGCAGGGAGTCCAGGGGGCTCAAAGAGACCCAGTACTTC.

The genes are TRBV10-3 and TRBJ2-7; D gene unclear. The CDR3 runs to 14 residues. V gave up 6 bases and J gave up 2 bases, with 14 bases separating them. The V gene's germline CDR1 is ENHRY and CDR2 SYGVKD. CDR3: CAIRNGSLPYEQYF. The CDR3 nucleotides are TGTGCCATCAGGAATGGGTCGTTGCCCTACGAGCAGTACTTC.

This clonotype was seen more than once but under ten times. The CDR3 protein is CASSLGGHPTDTQYF. The CDR3 DNA sequence: TGTGCCAGCAGCTTGGGGGGGCATCCCACAGATACGCAGTATTTT. The V and J genes are TRBV7-2 and TRBJ2-3, with D possibly matching TRBD2 (7 bases). Trimming cost V 3 bases and J 2 bases, with 12 bases left between them. Germline-derived CDR1 and CDR2 are SGHTA and FQGNSA. The CDR3 has 15 amino acids. Full variable domain (remainder filled in from reference TRBV7-2 and TRBJ2-3): GAGVSQSPSNKVTEKGKDVELRCDPISGHTALYWYRQSLGQGLEFLIYFQGNSAPDKSGLPSDRFSAERTGGSVSTLTIQRTQQEDSAVYLCASSLGGHPTDTQYFGPGTRLTVL.

J is TRBJ2-1 and V is TRBV20-1, with no clear D. Per germline, CDR1 DFQATT and CDR2 SNEGSKA (reference sequence). This CDR3 is built from 11 residues. Trimming pared 5 bases from V and 10 bases from J, leaving 12 bases between. CDR3 residues: CSAPRPREQFF. The CDR3 DNA reads TGCAGTGCTCCCCGGCCACGGGAGCAGTTCTTC.

V gene TRBV7-2 combines with J gene TRBJ2-7; maybe TRBD1 (6 bases). Germline V gives CDR1 SGHTA, CDR2 FQGNSA. The CDR3 is 14 residues long. The V gene lost 3 bases and the J gene lost 0 bases, with 9 bases spanning the gap. In DNA form, the CDR3 reads TGTGCCAGCAGCTTGAACAGGGACTCCTACGAGCAGTACTTC. The encoded protein is CASSLNRDSYEQYF.

This clonotype occurred a few times. V usage is TRBV28 and J usage is TRBJ1-6; unclear D gene. The CDR3 is 15 residues long. The V and J ends lost 6 bases and 6 bases respectively, with 15 bases between them. The germline gives CDR1 MDHEN, CDR2 SYDVKM. The CDR3 bases are TGTGCCAGCAGCGACCCGGGAGGCCTTAATTCACCCCTCCACTTT. This sequence encodes CASSDPGGLNSPLHF.

This clonotype was seen many times. The J gene is TRBJ2-7, the V gene TRBV4-3; a weak D match, TRBD1 (6 bases). V lost 0 bases, J lost 5 bases, and 14 bases lay in between. The germline CDR1 and CDR2 sequences are LGHNA and YSLEER. CDR3 length equals 15 residues. CDR3 bases: TGCGCCAGCAGCCAAGATTTGGCAGGGGCGGACGAGCAGTACTTC. Translation: CASSQDLAGADEQYF.

The rearrangement links TRBV11-3 to TRBJ2-2; D may be TRBD1 (6 bases). Looked up from germline, CDR1 is SGHNT and CDR2 is YENEEA. The CDR3 spans 16 residues. Trimming pared 4 bases from V and 1 base from J, leaving 13 bases between. DNA for the CDR3: TGTGCCAGCAGCTCCCGGGACACCCTGAACACCGGGGAGCTGTTTTTT. This codes for CASSSRDTLNTGELFF.

This clonotype was counted ten times or more. CDR3 bases: TGTGCCATCAGTGAGACGGGGGGTTACAAAAACATTCAGTACTTC. Its protein is CAISETGGYKNIQYF. This chain joins TRBV10-3 and TRBJ2-4, with 7 bases identical to TRBD2. Unmatched junction bases numbered 4, after V lost 2 bases and J lost 3 bases. Per the germline V gene, CDR1 is ENHRY and CDR2 is SYGVKD. This CDR3 region has 15 residues.

This clonotype showed up many times. The gene calls are TRBV20-1 and TRBJ2-3; no clear D gene. The CDR3 consists of 15 residues. In germline, CDR1 is DFQATT, CDR2 SNEGSKA (reference sequence). Between the trimmed V and J ends, which lost 0 bases and 6 bases, there was a span of 16 bases. CDR3 amino acids: CSARDQLHLGDTQYF. CDR3 nucleotide sequence: TGCAGTGCTAGAGATCAACTCCACCTTGGGGATACGCAGTATTTT.

This clonotype has at least ten counts. The chain carries TRBV29-1 and TRBJ2-1; D may match TRBD1 or TRBD2 (5 bases each). V was shortened by 5 bases and J by 13 bases, with 18 bases between the two germline ends. CDR3 length: 12 amino acids. Germline V gene lookup returns CDR1 SQVTM and CDR2 ANQGSEA. CDR3 nucleotides: TGCAGCGTTCGGGACCGGCCTTCCGCACAGTTCTTC. Residues: CSVRDRPSAQFF.

The table lists this clonotype with a few counts. The chain employs TRBV11-2 and TRBJ2-1; D might be TRBD2 (6 bases). This CDR3 is 20 amino acids long. V was clipped by 4 bases and J by 0 bases, with 25 bases between them. In germline, CDR1 is SGHAT, CDR2 FQNNGV. In nucleotides, the CDR3 is TGTGCCAGCAGCTGGAACCGGGACTCTCGTTTTTCCAGCTCCTACAATGAGCAGTTCTTC. The encoded protein is CASSWNRDSRFSSSYNEQFF. Complete variable domain (other parts from reference TRBV11-2 and TRBJ2-1): EAGVAQSPRYKIIEKRQSVAFWCNPISGHATLYWYQQILGQGPKLLIQFQNNGVVDDSQLPKDRFSAERLKGVDSTLKIQPAKLEDSAVYLCASSWNRDSRFSSSYNEQFFGPGTRLTVL.

The chain employs TRBV21-1 and TRBJ2-7; the table's D call TRBD2 went unverified against the DNA. TRBV21-1 is given as a pseudogene. The CDR3 totals 15 residues. CDR3 DNA: TGTGCCAGCAGCAAAAAGGGACGGGAGCAAGGCGAGCAGTACTTC. Translated: CASSKKGREQGEQYF.

The table lists this clonotype with many counts. The rearrangement uses TRBV20-1 and TRBJ2-3; D is unclear. The germline gives CDR1 DFQATT, CDR2 SNEGSKA (reference sequence). V lost 6 bases, J lost 0 bases, and 19 bases lay in between. The CDR3 is 16 residues long. The CDR3 region has the DNA TGCAGTGCACCCCCTTATGGGATGGCTAGCACAGATACGCAGTATTTT. Translating it yields CSAPPYGMASTDTQYF.

The table lists this clonotype with many counts. This rearrangement joins TRBV7-9 to TRBJ2-1; tentatively, D is TRBD2 (6 bases). Germline V gives CDR1 SEHNR, CDR2 FQNEAQ (reference sequence). This CDR3 spans 14 amino acids. The V end was cut by 5 bases, the J end by 9 bases, with 17 bases between. CDR3 coding DNA: TGTGCCAGCAGCCTATCTAGCGTTGGAGGTGAGCAGTTCTTC. Translated, it gives CASSLSSVGGEQFF.

This clonotype was counted ten times or more. V gene TRBV28 combines with J gene TRBJ2-3; D is possibly TRBD2 (6 bases). This CDR3 has 14 residues. Germline assignment: CDR1 MDHEN and CDR2 SYDVKM. Trimming took off 3 bases at V and 1 base at J, with 8 bases between the two ends. This CDR3 is CASSLGGGTDTQYF. CDR3 DNA sequence: TGTGCCAGCAGTTTGGGAGGAGGCACAGATACGCAGTATTTT.